The present entry profiles one T cell receptor (beta chain) with its context. Its antigen is undetermined. CDR1 is LNHDA and CDR2 is SQIVND in the germline V gene (reference sequence). The CDR3 is 14 residues long. The junction had 0 bases not matched to a gene; V was cut back by 3 bases and J by 0 bases. TCRdb keeps only in-frame clones here, not all; method: immunoSEQ multiplex PCR. The sample yields just over 40,000 clones, 80% to 90% seen once. Patients had blood sampled at baseline and again on cycle 4 day 1 and cycle 7 day 1. The sample comes from a study of OX40 agonist ivuxolimab in advanced cancers. Study-level findings and limits: The work left the antigen specificity of expanded peripheral T cells undetermined.

This chain uses TRBV19 with TRBJ2-7, with TRBD2 matching over 9 bases. The material sequenced was CD4+ or CD8+ T cells sorted from blood, taken in a trial of the OX40 agonist ivuxolimab. The origin of this receptor is an adult with an advanced solid tumor such as melanoma, head and neck, liver or kidney cancer. This CDR3 is CASSISGSSYEQYF. The CDR3 bases are TGTGCCAGTAGTATTAGCGGGAGCTCCTACGAGCAGTACTTC.